This T cell receptor beta chain was recovered during a study of shared clonotypes between healthy human individuals. Study-wide findings and caveats: The diversity represented, both genetic and in exposure history, was limited by few donors.

Germline CDR1 is MRHNA and CDR2 is SNTAGT. The CDR3 runs to 16 residues. Trimming left V 3 bases short and J 2 bases short, with 14 bases between. This clone was detected many times. Its target is not known. Bulk PBMC genomic DNA spanned ten immunoSEQ deep plates. Libraries were prepared by immunoSEQ multiplex PCR; TCRdb keeps only in-frame clonotypes and omits some of them. Among fewer than 600,000 clones listed, around three quarters were seen once. The chain has TRBV6-4 and TRBJ2-1, with D uncertain. The sample was PBMCs. This receptor was identified in a woman aged 40 to 50 in good health. Some clones in this sample may be carry-over from other donors' samples. The CDR3 DNA reads as TGTGCCAGCAGTGAGGGTCCAAATGAACCCTACAATGAGCAGTTCTTC. Protein: CASSEGPNEPYNEQFF.